The 28 T cell receptor beta chains in this list originate from one sample, sequenced in a study of control samples from healthy donors and cancer patients. TCRdb's table, derived via immunoSEQ multiplex PCR, lists solely in-frame clones and lacks some. The sample lists 55,000 to 85,000 clones, roughly nine tenths occurring once. Sequencing used PBMCs. These receptors were taken from a man in his fifties or sixties with lung cancer.

The rearrangement uses TRBV29-1 and TRBJ2-4; 8 nucleotides align to TRBD1. This CDR3 region has 12 residues. Trimming cost V 4 bases and J 5 bases; bases outside gene matches: 1. Germline loops: CDR1 SQVTM, CDR2 ANQGSEA. The CDR3 DNA sequence: TGCAGCGTTGGACAGGGGCAAAACATTCAGTACTTC. Translating gives CSVGQGQNIQYF.

This clone was seen a single time. The rearrangement links TRBV24-1 to TRBJ2-1; TRBD2 is a possible D gene (5 bases). V lost 1 base and J 6 bases, leaving 6 bases between the germline ends. The CDR3 is 13 amino acids. CDR1 is KGHDR, CDR2 SFDVKD, per germline. The CDR3 spells CATSDLAANEQFF. Written as DNA, the CDR3 is TGTGCCACCAGTGATTTAGCGGCCAATGAGCAGTTCTTC.

The chain combines TRBV7-3 with TRBJ1-2; tentative D call: TRBD1 (5 bases). Germline assignment: CDR1 SGHTA and CDR2 FQGTGA. The CDR3 is 15 residues long. V dropped 5 bases and J dropped 4 bases, with 17 bases sitting between them. CDR3 residues: CASSDNVGVGYGYTF. CDR3 nucleotides: TGTGCCAGCAGCGACAACGTGGGGGTGGGCTATGGCTACACCTTC.

This chain links TRBV3-1 (or the pseudogene TRBV3-2) with TRBJ2-3, with 9 nucleotides matching TRBD1. The CDR3 totals 17 residues. With 2 bases clipped from V and 5 bases from J, the junction kept 11 bases outside the gene matches. The germline V gene has CDR1 LGHDT and CDR2 YNNKEL (reference sequence). This CDR3 reads CASSQLTGGKSEDTQYF. In DNA form, the CDR3 reads TGTGCCAGCAGCCAATTGACAGGGGGAAAATCCGAAGATACGCAGTATTTT.

The chain is built from TRBV30 and TRBJ1-1, with no clear D. V lost 5 bases and J 5 bases, leaving 9 bases between the germline ends. The length of the CDR3 is 11 residues. Germline values: CDR1 GTSNPN, CDR2 SVGIG (reference sequence). CDR3 loop: CAWWGGTEAFF. The CDR3 DNA follows: TGTGCCTGGTGGGGAGGGACTGAAGCTTTCTTT.

The V and J genes are TRBV6-2 or TRBV6-3 and TRBJ2-3; TRBD2 matches 7 bases. This CDR3 region has 16 residues. With 5 bases clipped from V and 5 bases from J, the junction kept 13 bases outside the gene matches. Per germline, CDR1 MNHEY and CDR2 SVGEGT. CDR3 protein: CASSKPGLPPGDTQYF. The CDR3 DNA reads as TGTGCCAGCAGTAAGCCGGGACTACCCCCCGGAGATACGCAGTATTTT.

The chain couples TRBV6-6 to TRBJ2-7; 7 bases line up with TRBD1. J lost 3 bases, V lost 5 bases, and 7 bases had no gene match. Per germline, CDR1 MNHNY and CDR2 SVGAGI (reference sequence). The CDR3 is 14 residues long. The CDR3 DNA reads as TGTGCCAGCAGTACTCCGGGACAGATCTACGAGCAGTACTTC. Residues: CASSTPGQIYEQYF.

The chain is built from TRBV24-1 and TRBJ2-1; D not certain. In germline, CDR1 is KGHDR, CDR2 SFDVKD. V lost 1 base and J 6 bases, leaving 9 bases between the germline ends. The CDR3 spans 14 residues. CDR3 amino acids: CATSDFPQINEQFF. CDR3 in DNA: TGTGCCACCAGTGATTTCCCGCAAATCAATGAGCAGTTCTTC.

J is TRBJ2-7 and V is TRBV18; perhaps D is TRBD1 or TRBD2 (5 bases each). The CDR3 totals 15 residues. The V end lost 4 bases, the J end lost 5 bases, and 18 bases lay between the germline ends. Looked up from germline, CDR1 is KGHSH and CDR2 is LQKENI. The CDR3 DNA sequence: TGTGCCAGCTCACAATCCGGGACGGAGGAGAACGAGCAGTACGTC. Protein product: CASSQSGTEENEQYV.

The rearrangement links TRBV10-2 to TRBJ2-5; perhaps TRBD1 as D (6 bases). CDR3 length: 13 amino acids. The V gene's germline CDR1 is WSHSY and CDR2 SAAADI. V was cut by 3 bases and J by 5 bases, with 10 bases left in between. As DNA, the CDR3 is TGCGCCAGCAGTGATCAGGGGAAGGAGACCCAGTACTTC. Protein product: CASSDQGKETQYF.

The rearrangement uses TRBV10-3 and TRBJ2-7; 7 bases are a match to TRBD2. CDR1 ENHRY and CDR2 SYGVKD come from the germline V gene. The junction had 11 bases not matched to a gene; V was cut back by 0 bases and J by 3 bases. The CDR3 length is 17 residues. In nucleotides, the CDR3 is TGTGCCATCAGTGAGTCGACGGGGAGGGAGGGAATCTACGAGCAGTACGTC. This gives the protein CAISESTGREGIYEQYV.

This clone was seen only a few times. The chain combines TRBV24-1 with TRBJ2-2; 7 bases agree with TRBD1. With 2 bases clipped from V and 2 bases from J, the junction kept 4 bases outside the gene matches. Germline V CDR1 and CDR2: KGHDR, SFDVKD. The CDR3 spans 16 residues. DNA for the CDR3: TGTGCCACCAGTGATTCTCGACAGGGAAACACCGGGGAGCTGTTTTTT. Protein sequence: CATSDSRQGNTGELFF.

This chain joins TRBV9 and TRBJ1-1, with D maybe TRBD1 (5 bases). The ends were cut back, 4 bases at V and 1 base at J, with 11 bases in the middle. The CDR3 is made up of 14 amino acids. CDR1 and CDR2 from the germline V gene are SGDLS and YYNGEE. For the CDR3, the DNA is TGTGCCAGCAGCACGGGACTCACGAACACTGAAGCTTTCTTT. Residues: CASSTGLTNTEAFF.

The chain has TRBV7-2 and TRBJ2-3, with 13 bases identical to TRBD2. The V gene end was trimmed by 2 bases and the J gene end by 3 bases; junction bases not matched to a gene: 2. The CDR3 is 16 amino acids. Germline V CDR1 and CDR2: SGHTA, FQGNSA. CDR3 nucleotides: TGTGCCAGCAGCTTACGACTAGCGGGGGGTACAGATACGCAGTATTTT. Its translation is CASSLRLAGGTDTQYF.

The chain combines TRBV6-5 with TRBJ1-3, with TRBD1 matching over 8 bases. Germline V gene sequence: CDR1 MNHEY, CDR2 SVGAGI. This CDR3 contains 15 residues. V shed 4 bases, J shed 4 bases, and the junction held 6 bases outside the gene matches. CDR3 sequence: CASSSDRGTGNTIYF. For the CDR3, the DNA is TGTGCCAGCAGTTCTGACAGGGGAACAGGAAACACCATATATTTT.

The chain couples TRBV18 to TRBJ1-6; 7 nucleotides line up with TRBD1. The CDR3 is made up of 14 amino acids. V lost 4 bases to trimming and J lost 7 bases; unmatched junction nucleotides: 4. The germline V gene has CDR1 KGHSH and CDR2 LQKENI. CDR3 in amino acids: CASSQDRRNSPLHF. The CDR3 nucleotides read TGTGCCAGCTCACAGGACAGGCGAAATTCACCCCTCCACTTT.

The chain recombines TRBV7-9 with TRBJ1-1, with 7 nucleotides matching TRBD1. The length of the CDR3 is 16 residues. V lost 1 base to trimming and J lost 1 base; unmatched junction nucleotides: 6. CDR1 SEHNR and CDR2 FQNEAQ come from the germline V gene (reference sequence). The CDR3 loop is CASSLGTGDPNTEAFF. The CDR3 region has the DNA TGTGCCAGCAGCTTAGGAACAGGGGACCCGAACACTGAAGCTTTCTTT.

This clone was counted only a few times. The chain is built from TRBV6-2 or TRBV6-3 and TRBJ2-2; TRBD2 is a possible D gene (7 bases). The CDR3 consists of 16 residues. Trimming left V 2 bases short and J 1 base short, with 11 bases between. Per germline, CDR1 MNHEY and CDR2 SVGEGT. The CDR3 DNA reads TGTGCCAGCAGTTACGGGGGGGCCGGGAACACCGGGGAGCTGTTTTTT. Translating it yields CASSYGGAGNTGELFF.

Concerning this clone: Other DNA sequences in the sample encode the same CDR3. The rearrangement links TRBV12-3 or TRBV12-4 to TRBJ1-5; D call uncertain. CDR3 size: 13 residues. The ends were cut back, 3 bases at V and 3 bases at J, with 6 bases in the middle. This CDR3 reads CASSLGSNQPQHF. For the CDR3, the DNA is TGTGCCAGCAGTTTGGGGTCCAATCAGCCCCAGCATTTT.

Written as DNA, the CDR3 is TGTGCCAGCAGCTTCCGTAGCGGGGGGGCCTTCCAAGAGACCCAGTACTTC. Translation gives CASSFRSGGAFQETQYF. The rearrangement joins TRBV5-8 to TRBJ2-5; 11 nucleotides agree with TRBD2. V lost 2 bases to trimming and J lost 1 base; unmatched junction nucleotides: 7. The V gene's germline CDR1 is SGHTS and CDR2 YDEGEE. The CDR3 runs to 17 residues.

The gene calls are TRBV5-1 and TRBJ1-1; the D is unclear. Trimming took off 0 bases at V and 1 base at J, with 13 bases between the two ends. Germline V gene lookup returns CDR1 SGHRS and CDR2 YFSETQ. The CDR3 is 16 residues long. The CDR3 DNA reads TGCGCCAGCAGCTTGGAGGTGGTAGCTGCGAACACTGAAGCTTTCTTT. Its translation is CASSLEVVAANTEAFF.

Notes on this clone: At one boundary the junction diverges from the germline segment, which might be a read error. Other DNA sequences from this sample encode an identical CDR3 as well. The chain uses TRBV15 and TRBJ1-2, with D maybe TRBD1 (5 bases). Germline CDR1 and CDR2: LNHNV and YYDKDF (reference sequence). This CDR3 has 16 amino acids. DNA of the CDR3: TGCGCCACCAGCAGAGATTCGGGGCTGGGCGGTTATGGCTACACCTTC. It codes for CATSRDSGLGGYGYTF.

This sequence joins TRBV6-2 or TRBV6-3 and TRBJ2-1, with no clear D. CDR1 and CDR2 (germline): MNHEY, SVGEGT. This CDR3 comprises 16 residues. V shed 4 bases and J shed 1 base, with 14 bases lying between them. The CDR3: CASSSPSRRSYNEQFF. The CDR3 DNA follows: TGTGCCAGCAGTTCTCCAAGTAGAAGGTCCTACAATGAGCAGTTCTTC.

The chain uses TRBV6-5 and TRBJ1-5; D remains unclear. Deletions cut 6 bases from V and 8 bases from J, with 20 bases between. From germline, CDR1 is MNHEY and CDR2 SVGAGI. This CDR3 has 15 amino acids. The CDR3, as DNA: TGTGCCAGCAGCCGGACCGGGTCTCAATGGGAGCCCCAGCATTTT. Encoded protein: CASSRTGSQWEPQHF.

V usage is TRBV11-3 and J usage is TRBJ2-5; D is unresolved. CDR3 size: 13 residues. Between the trimmed V and J ends, which lost 0 bases and 0 bases, there was a span of 2 bases. Germline V gene data show CDR1 as SGHNT and CDR2 as YENEEA. This CDR3 is CASSLDNQETQYF. CDR3 nucleotide sequence: TGTGCCAGCAGCTTAGACAACCAAGAGACCCAGTACTTC.

This clone was detected only once. This rearrangement joins TRBV7-8 to TRBJ1-2, with D possibly being TRBD1 (5 bases). The germline gives CDR1 SGHVS, CDR2 FQNEAQ. CDR3 length: 14 residues. V shed 3 bases and J shed 4 bases, with 12 bases lying between them. This CDR3 reads CASSFTGFGYGYTF. The DNA of the CDR3 is TGTGCCAGCAGCTTCACAGGATTCGGCTATGGCTACACCTTC.

The table lists this clone with a count of one. This chain uses TRBV10-3 with TRBJ1-6; no clear D. V gave up 2 bases and J gave up 7 bases, with 12 bases separating them. Germline CDR1 ENHRY, CDR2 SYGVKD. The CDR3 loop spans 15 amino acids. The chain's CDR3 is CAISELWERNSPLHF. The CDR3 DNA sequence: TGTGCCATCAGTGAGCTATGGGAGCGGAATTCACCCCTCCACTTT.

This chain connects TRBV3-1 (or the pseudogene TRBV3-2) to TRBJ1-1; TRBD1 matches at 8 bases. The CDR3 is 14 residues long. Germline CDR1 and CDR2: LGHDT and YNNKEL (reference sequence). The V segment lost 1 base and the J segment 8 bases; nucleotides outside the gene matches: 6. CDR3 residues: CASSQAGTGAEAFF. CDR3 DNA: TGTGCCAGCAGCCAAGCCGGGACAGGCGCCGAAGCTTTCTTT.